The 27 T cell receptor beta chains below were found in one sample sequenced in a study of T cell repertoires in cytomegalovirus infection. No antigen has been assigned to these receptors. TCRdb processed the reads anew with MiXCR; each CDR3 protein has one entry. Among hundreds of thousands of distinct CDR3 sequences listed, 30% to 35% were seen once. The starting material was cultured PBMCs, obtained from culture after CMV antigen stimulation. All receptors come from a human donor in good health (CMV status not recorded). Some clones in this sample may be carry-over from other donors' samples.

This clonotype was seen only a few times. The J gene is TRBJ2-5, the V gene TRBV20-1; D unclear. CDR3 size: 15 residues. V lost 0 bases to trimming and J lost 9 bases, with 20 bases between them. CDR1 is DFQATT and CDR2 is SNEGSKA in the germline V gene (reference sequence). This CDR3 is CSARDSRQAKGPQYF. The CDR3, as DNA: TGCAGTGCTAGAGATTCGAGGCAGGCAAAAGGGCCCCAGTACTTC.

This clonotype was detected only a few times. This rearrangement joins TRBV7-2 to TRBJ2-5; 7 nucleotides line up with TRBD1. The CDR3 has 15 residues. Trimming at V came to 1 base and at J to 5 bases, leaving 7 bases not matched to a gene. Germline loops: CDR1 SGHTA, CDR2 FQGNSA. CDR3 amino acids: CASSLEWTGWETQYF. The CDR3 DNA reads TGTGCCAGCAGCTTAGAATGGACAGGATGGGAGACCCAGTACTTC. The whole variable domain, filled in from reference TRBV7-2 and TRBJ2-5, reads GAGVSQSPSNKVTEKGKDVELRCDPISGHTALYWYRQSLGQGLEFLIYFQGNSAPDKSGLPSDRFSAERTGGSVSTLTIQRTQQEDSAVYLCASSLEWTGWETQYFGPGTRLLVL.

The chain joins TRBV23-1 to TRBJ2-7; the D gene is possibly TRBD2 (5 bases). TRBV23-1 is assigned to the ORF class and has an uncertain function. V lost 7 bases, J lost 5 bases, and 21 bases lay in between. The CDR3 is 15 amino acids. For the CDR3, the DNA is TGCGCCAGCACTCCAAGGAGGAAACAGCATGACGAGCAGTACGTC. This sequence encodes CASTPRRKQHDEQYV.

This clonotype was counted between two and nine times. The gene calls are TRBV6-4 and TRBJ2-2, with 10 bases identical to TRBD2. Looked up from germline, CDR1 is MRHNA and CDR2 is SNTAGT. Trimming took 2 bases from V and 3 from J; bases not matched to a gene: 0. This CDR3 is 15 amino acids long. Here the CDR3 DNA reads TGTGCCAGCAGTGACGGGACTAGCGACACCGGGGAGCTGTTTTTT. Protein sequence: CASSDGTSDTGELFF.

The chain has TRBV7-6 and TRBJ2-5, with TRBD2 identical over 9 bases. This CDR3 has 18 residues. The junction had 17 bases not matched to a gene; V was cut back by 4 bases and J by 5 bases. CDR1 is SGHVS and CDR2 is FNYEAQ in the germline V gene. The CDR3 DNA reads TGTGCCAGCAGCTCGCCGGGTGGCGGGAGGGCGGCCAGGGAGACCCAGTACTTC. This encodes CASSSPGGGRAARETQYF.

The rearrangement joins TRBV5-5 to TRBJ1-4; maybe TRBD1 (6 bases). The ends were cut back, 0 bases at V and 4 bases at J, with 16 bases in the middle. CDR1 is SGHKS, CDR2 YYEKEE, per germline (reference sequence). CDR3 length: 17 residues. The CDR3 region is CASSLGSGGSLNEKLFF. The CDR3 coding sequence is TGTGCCAGCAGCTTGGGCTCCGGGGGCAGCCTTAATGAAAAACTGTTTTTT.

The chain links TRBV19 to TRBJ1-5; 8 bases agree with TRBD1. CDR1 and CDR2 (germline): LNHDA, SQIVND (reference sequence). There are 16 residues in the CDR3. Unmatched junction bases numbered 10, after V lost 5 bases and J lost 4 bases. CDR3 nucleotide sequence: TGTGCCAGTAGTCCAACTCCGACAGGGGCGAATCAGCCCCAGCATTTT. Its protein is CASSPTPTGANQPQHF.

The CDR3 reads CASSPTGHLNREAFF. The CDR3 nucleotides are TGCGCCAGCAGCCCGACGGGACATCTAAATCGTGAAGCTTTCTTT. The V call is TRBV4-1, the J call TRBJ1-1, with TRBD1 as a possible D gene (6 bases). Germline V gene data show CDR1 as MGHRA and CDR2 as YSYEKL. Trimming shortened V by 4 bases and J by 7 bases, and 19 bases separated the two germline ends. This CDR3 region has 15 residues.

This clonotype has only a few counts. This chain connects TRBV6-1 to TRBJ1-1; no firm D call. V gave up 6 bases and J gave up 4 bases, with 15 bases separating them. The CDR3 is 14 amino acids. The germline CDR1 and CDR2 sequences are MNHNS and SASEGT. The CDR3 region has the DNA TGTGCCAGCAGCGCCACCTCCGGAGTCACTGAAGCTTTCTTT. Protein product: CASSATSGVTEAFF.

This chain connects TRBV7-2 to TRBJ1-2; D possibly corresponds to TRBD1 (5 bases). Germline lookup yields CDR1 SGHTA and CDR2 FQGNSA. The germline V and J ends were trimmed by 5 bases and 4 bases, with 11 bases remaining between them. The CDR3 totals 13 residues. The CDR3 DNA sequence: TGTGCCAGCAGCCCCGGACATTCCTATGGCTACACCTTC. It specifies CASSPGHSYGYTF.

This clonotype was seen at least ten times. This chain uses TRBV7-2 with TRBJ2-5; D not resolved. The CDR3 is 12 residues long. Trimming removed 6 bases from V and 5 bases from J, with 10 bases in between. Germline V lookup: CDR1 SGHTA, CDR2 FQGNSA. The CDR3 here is CASSRALETQYF. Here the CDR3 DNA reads TGTGCCAGCAGTCGAGCACTGGAGACCCAGTACTTC.

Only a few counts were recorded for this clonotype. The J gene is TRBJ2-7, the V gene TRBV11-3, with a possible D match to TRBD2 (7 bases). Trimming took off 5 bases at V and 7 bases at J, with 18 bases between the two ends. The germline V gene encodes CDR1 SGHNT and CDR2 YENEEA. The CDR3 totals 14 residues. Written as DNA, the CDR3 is TGTGCCAGCAGCCCGGGGGGCGGGAACAGTGAGCAGTACTTC. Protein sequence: CASSPGGGNSEQYF. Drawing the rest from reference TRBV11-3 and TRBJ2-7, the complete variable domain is EAGVVQSPRYKIIEKKQPVAFWCNPISGHNTLYWYLQNLGQGPELLIRYENEEAVDDSQLPKDRFSAERLKGVDSTLKIQPAELGDSAVYLCASSPGGGNSEQYFGPGTRLTVT.

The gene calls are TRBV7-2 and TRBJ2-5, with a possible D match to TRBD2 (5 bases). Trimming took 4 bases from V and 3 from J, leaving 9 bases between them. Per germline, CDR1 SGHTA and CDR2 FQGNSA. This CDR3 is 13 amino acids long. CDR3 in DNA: TGTGCCAGCAGCTCCGTGAGGGAAGAGACCCAGTACTTC. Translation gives CASSSVREETQYF.

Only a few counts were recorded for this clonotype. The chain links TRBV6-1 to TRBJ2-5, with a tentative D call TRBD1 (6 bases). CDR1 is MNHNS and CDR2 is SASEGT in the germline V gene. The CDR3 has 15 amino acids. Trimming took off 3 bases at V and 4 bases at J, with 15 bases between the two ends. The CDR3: CASSDFQGLSETQYF. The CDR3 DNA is TGTGCCAGCAGTGACTTCCAGGGGTTGTCAGAGACCCAGTACTTC.

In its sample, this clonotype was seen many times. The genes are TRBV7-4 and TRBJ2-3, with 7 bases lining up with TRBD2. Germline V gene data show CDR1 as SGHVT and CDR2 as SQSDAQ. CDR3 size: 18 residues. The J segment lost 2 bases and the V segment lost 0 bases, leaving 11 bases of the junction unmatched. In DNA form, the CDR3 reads TGTGCCAGCAGCTTAGCGAGCGCCAGCGGGATGCCCACAGATACGCAGTATTTT. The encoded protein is CASSLASASGMPTDTQYF.

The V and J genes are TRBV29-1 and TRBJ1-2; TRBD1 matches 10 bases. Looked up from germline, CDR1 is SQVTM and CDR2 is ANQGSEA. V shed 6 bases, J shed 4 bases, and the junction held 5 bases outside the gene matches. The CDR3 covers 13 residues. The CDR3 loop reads CSVGTGEGYGYTF. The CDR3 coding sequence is TGCAGCGTAGGGACAGGGGAAGGCTATGGCTACACCTTC.

The CDR3 is CASKREGLDTQYF. The CDR3, as DNA: TGTGCCAGCAAGCGGGAGGGCCTAGATACGCAGTATTTT. The rearrangement joins TRBV13 to TRBJ2-3; TRBD2 aligns across 10 bases. After removal of 7 bases from V and 5 bases from J, the junction contained 3 bases not matched to a gene. Looked up from germline, CDR1 is PRHDT and CDR2 is FYEKMQ (reference sequence). The CDR3 contains 13 residues. The full variable domain, with the rest looked up from reference TRBV13 and TRBJ2-3, is AAGVIQSPRHLIKEKRETATLKCYPIPRHDTVYWYQQGPGQDPQFLISFYEKMQSDKGSIPDRFSAQQFSDYHSELNMSSLELGDSALYFCASKREGLDTQYFGPGTRLTVL.

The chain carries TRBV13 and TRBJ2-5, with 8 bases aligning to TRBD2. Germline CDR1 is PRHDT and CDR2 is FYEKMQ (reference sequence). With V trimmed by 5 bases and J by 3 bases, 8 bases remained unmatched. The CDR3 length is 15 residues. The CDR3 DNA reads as TGTGCCAGCAGCCCCCGGACTAGCAGCAAAGAGACCCAGTACTTC. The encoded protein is CASSPRTSSKETQYF.

The CDR3 DNA sequence: TGTGCCAGCAGCATCGACCCGGCCTACGAGCAGTACTTC. Amino acid sequence: CASSIDPAYEQYF. This chain uses TRBV7-2 with TRBJ2-7; the D is unclear. The germline CDR1 and CDR2 sequences are SGHTA and FQGNSA. The CDR3 is 13 residues long. Trimming shortened V by 5 bases and J by 2 bases, and 10 bases separated the two germline ends.

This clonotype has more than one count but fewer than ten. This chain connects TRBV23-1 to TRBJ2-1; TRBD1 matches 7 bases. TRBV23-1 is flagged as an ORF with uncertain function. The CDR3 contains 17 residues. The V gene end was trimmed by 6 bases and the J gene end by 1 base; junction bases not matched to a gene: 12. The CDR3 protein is CASSPTYDRVSYNEQFF. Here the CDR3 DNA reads TGCGCCAGCAGCCCCACGTACGACAGGGTTTCCTACAATGAGCAGTTCTTC.

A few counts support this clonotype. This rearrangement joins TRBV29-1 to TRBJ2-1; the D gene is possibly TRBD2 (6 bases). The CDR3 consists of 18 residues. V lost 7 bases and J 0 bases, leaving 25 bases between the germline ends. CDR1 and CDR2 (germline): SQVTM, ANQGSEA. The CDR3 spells CSAVAVKGLTSSYNEQFF. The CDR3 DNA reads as TGCAGCGCCGTTGCCGTTAAGGGACTGACTAGCTCCTACAATGAGCAGTTCTTC.

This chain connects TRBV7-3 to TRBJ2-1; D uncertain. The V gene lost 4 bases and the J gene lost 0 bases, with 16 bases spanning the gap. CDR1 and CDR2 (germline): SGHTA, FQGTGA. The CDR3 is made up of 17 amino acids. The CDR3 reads CASSSSTPRSSYNEQFF. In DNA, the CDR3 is TGTGCCAGCAGCTCCTCAACTCCTAGAAGCTCCTACAATGAGCAGTTCTTC.

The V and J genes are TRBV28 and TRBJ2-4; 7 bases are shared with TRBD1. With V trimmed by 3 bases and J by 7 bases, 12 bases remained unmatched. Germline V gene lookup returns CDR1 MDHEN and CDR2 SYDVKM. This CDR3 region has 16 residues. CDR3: CASSFVLDRPTNIQYF. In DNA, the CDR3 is TGTGCCAGCAGTTTTGTCCTGGACAGGCCCACGAACATTCAGTACTTC. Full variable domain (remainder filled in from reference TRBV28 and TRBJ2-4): DVKVTQSSRYLVKRTGEKVFLECVQDMDHENMFWYRQDPGLGLRLIYFSYDVKMKEKGDIPEGYSVSREKKERFSLILESASTNQTSMYLCASSFVLDRPTNIQYFGAGTRLSVL.

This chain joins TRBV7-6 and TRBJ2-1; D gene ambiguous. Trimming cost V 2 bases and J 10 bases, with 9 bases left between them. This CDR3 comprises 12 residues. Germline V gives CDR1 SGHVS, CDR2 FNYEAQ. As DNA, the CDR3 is TGTGCCAGCAGCTTAAACAGCAGGGAGCAGTTCTTC. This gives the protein CASSLNSREQFF.

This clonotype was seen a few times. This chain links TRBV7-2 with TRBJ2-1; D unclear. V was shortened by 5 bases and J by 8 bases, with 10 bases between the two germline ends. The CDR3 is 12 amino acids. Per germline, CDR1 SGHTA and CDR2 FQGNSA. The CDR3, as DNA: TGTGCCAGCAGCGTATCTTTCGATGAGCAGTTCTTC. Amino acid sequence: CASSVSFDEQFF.

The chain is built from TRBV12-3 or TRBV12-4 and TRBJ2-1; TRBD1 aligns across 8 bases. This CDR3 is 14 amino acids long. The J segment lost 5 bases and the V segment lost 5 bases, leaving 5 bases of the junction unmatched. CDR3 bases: TGTGCCAGCAGTCCTCGGACAGGGAACAATGAGCAGTTCTTC. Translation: CASSPRTGNNEQFF.

In DNA, the CDR3 is TGTGCCAGCAGCTTAGTACGAGCGGGAGGGTACAATGAGCAGTTCTTC. Encoded protein: CASSLVRAGGYNEQFF. The V call is TRBV7-8, the J call TRBJ2-1, with 10 bases fitting TRBD2. The CDR3 length is 16 residues. V shed 1 base, J shed 4 bases, and the junction held 4 bases outside the gene matches. CDR1 SGHVS and CDR2 FQNEAQ come from the germline V gene.